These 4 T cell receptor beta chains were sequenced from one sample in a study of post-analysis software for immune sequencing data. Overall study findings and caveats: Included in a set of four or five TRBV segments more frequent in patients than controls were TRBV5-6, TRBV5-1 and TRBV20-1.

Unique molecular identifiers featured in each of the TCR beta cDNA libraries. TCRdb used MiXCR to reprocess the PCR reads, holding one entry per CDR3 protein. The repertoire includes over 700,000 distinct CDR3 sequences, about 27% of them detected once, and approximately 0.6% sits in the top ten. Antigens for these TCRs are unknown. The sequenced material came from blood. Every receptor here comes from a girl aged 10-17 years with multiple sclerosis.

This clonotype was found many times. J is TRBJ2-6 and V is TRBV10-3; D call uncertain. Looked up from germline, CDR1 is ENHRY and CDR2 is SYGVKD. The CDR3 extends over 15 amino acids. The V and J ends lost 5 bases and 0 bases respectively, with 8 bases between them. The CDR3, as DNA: TGTGCCATCAGTTTAGCTGACTCTGGGGCCAACGTCCTGACTTTC. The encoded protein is CAISLADSGANVLTF.

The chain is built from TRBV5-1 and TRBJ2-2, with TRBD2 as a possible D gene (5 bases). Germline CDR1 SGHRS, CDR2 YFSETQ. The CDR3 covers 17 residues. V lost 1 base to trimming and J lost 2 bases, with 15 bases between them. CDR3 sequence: CASSLLGGGTNTGELFF. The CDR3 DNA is TGCGCCAGCAGCTTGTTGGGCGGAGGAACCAACACCGGGGAGCTGTTTTTT. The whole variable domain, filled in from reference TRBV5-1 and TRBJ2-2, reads KAGVTQTPRYLIKTRGQQVTLSCSPISGHRSVSWYQQTPGQGLQFLFEYFSETQRNKGNFPGRFSGRQFSNSRSEMNVSTLELGDSALYLCASSLLGGGTNTGELFFGEGSRLTVL.

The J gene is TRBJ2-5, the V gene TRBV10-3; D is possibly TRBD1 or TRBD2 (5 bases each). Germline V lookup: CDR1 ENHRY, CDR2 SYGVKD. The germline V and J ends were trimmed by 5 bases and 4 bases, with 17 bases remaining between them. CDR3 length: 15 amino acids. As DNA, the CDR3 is TGTGCCATCAGTCCCAGGGTGGGAAGCGGAGAGACCCAGTACTTC. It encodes CAISPRVGSGETQYF.

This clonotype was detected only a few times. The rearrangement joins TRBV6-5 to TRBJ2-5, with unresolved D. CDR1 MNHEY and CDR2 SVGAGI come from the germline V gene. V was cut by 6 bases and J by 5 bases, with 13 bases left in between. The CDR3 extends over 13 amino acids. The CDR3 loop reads CASSRWVRETQYF. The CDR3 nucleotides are TGTGCCAGCAGCCGCTGGGTTAGGGAGACCCAGTACTTC.